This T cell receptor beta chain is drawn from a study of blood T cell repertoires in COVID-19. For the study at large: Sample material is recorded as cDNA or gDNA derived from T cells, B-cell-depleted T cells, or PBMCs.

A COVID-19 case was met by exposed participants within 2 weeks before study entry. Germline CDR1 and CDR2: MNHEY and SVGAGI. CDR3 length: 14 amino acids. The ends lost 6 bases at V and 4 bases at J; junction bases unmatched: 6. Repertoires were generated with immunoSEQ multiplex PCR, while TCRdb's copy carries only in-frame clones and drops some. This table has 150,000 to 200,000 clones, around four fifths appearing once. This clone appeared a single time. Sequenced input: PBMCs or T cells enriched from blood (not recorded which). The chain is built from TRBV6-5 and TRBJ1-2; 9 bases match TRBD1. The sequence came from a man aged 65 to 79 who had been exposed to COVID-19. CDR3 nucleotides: TGTGCCAGCAGAACAGGGGGCGGAAGCTATGGCTACACCTTC. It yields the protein CASRTGGGSYGYTF.